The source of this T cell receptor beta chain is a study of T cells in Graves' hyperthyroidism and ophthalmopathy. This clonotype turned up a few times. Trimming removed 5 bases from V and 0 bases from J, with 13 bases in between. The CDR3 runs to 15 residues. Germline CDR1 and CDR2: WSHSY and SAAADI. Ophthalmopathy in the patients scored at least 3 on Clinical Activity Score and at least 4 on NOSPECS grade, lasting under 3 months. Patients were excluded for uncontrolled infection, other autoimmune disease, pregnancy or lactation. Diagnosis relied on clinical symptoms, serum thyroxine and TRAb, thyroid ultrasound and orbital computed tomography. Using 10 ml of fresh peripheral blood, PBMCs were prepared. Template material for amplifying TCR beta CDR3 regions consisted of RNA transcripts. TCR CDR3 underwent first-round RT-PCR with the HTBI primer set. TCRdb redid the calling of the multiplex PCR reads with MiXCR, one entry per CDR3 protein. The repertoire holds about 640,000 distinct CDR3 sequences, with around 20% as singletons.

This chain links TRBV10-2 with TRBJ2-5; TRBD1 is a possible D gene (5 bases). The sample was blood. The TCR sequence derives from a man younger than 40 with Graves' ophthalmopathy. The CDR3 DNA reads TGCGCCAGCAGTAGGAGCAGGGCCTACCAAGAGACCCAGTACTTC. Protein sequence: CASSRSRAYQETQYF.